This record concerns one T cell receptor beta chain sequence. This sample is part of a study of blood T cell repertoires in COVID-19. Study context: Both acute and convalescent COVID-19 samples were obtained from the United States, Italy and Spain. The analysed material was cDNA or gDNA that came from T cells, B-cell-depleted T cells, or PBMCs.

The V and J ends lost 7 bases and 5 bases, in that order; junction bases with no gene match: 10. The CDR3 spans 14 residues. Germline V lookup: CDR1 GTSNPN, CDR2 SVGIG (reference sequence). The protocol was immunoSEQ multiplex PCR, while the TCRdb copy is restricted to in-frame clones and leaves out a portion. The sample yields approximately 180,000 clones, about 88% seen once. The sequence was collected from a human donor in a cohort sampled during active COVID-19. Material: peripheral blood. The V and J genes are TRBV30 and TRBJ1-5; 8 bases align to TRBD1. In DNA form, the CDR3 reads TGTGCCTTTCAATTGACAGGGGTTGATCAGCCCCAGCATTTT. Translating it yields CAFQLTGVDQPQHF.